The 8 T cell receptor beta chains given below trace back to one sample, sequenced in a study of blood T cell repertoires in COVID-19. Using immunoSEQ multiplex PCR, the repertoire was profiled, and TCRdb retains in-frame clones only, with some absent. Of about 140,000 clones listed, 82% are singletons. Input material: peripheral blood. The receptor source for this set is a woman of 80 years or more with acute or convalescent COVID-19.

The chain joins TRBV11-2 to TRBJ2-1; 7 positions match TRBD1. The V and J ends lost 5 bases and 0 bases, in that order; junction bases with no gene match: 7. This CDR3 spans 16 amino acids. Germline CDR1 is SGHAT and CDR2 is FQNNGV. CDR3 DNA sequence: TGTGCCAGCAGCCCAATTAGGGGGCGCTCCTACAATGAGCAGTTCTTC. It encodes CASSPIRGRSYNEQFF.

CDR3 in amino acids: CASSNREGYEQYF. For the CDR3, the DNA is TGTGCCAGCTCCAACAGGGAGGGGTACGAGCAGTACTTC. V usage is TRBV18 and J usage is TRBJ2-7, with D tentatively TRBD2 (7 bases). Germline CDR1 reads KGHSH; CDR2 reads LQKENI. V lost 6 bases, J lost 4 bases, and 13 bases lay in between. The length of the CDR3 is 13 residues.

DNA of the CDR3: TGTGCCAGCATTTGGACTAGCCTCGATGAGCAGTTCTTC. Encoded protein: CASIWTSLDEQFF. The gene calls are TRBV2 and TRBJ2-1; TRBD2 matches 8 bases. The length of the CDR3 is 13 residues. Germline V gene data show CDR1 as SNHLY and CDR2 as FYNNEI. The V and J ends lost 7 bases and 8 bases, in that order; junction bases with no gene match: 7.

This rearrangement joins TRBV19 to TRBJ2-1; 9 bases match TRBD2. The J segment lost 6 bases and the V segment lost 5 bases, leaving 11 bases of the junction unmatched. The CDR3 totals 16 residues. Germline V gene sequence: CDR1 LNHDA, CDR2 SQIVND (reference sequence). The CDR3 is CASSRAGPSGVNEQFF. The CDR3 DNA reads TGTGCCAGTAGTCGGGCGGGCCCTAGCGGGGTCAATGAGCAGTTCTTC.

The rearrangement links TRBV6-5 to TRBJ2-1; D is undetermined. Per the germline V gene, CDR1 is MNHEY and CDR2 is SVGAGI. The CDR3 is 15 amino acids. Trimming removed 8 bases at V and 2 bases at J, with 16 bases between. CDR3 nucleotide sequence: TGTGCCAGCCTGAGGAGTCCGCCAACCTACAATGAGCAGTTCTTC. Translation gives CASLRSPPTYNEQFF.

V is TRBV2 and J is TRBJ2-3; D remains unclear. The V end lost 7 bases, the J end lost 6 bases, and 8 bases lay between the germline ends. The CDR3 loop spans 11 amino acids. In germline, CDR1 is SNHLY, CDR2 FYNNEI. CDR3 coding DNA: TGTGCCAGCACGCGGCGGGATACGCAGTATTTT. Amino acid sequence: CASTRRDTQYF.

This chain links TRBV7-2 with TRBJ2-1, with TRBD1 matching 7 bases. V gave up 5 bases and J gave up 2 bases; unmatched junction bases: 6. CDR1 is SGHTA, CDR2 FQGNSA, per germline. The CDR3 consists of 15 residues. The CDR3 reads CASSPTGATYNEQFF. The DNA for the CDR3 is TGTGCCAGCAGCCCAACAGGGGCCACCTACAATGAGCAGTTCTTC.

For the CDR3, the DNA is TGTGCCAGCAGCCGTTATAGACTAGCGGGCTCCTACAATGAGCAGTTCTTC. It yields the protein CASSRYRLAGSYNEQFF. The rearrangement uses TRBV3-1 (or the pseudogene TRBV3-2) and TRBJ2-1; TRBD2 agrees at 10 bases. The CDR3 spans 17 residues. The V and J ends lost 4 bases and 0 bases, in that order; junction bases with no gene match: 6. Germline CDR1 and CDR2: LGHDT and YNNKEL (reference sequence).